These 10 T cell receptor beta chains share one sample of origin, sequenced in a study of regulatory T cells in long-lasting Graves disease. Investigators prepared the TCR beta libraries by applying iRepertoire HTBI primers and Arm-PCR of CDR3 regions. Each CDR3 protein is one row after TCRdb ran MiXCR on the multiplex PCR reads. The sample shows about 470,000 distinct CDR3 sequences, less than 25% of them seen only once. This sample's time point: persistent/refractory GD, antithyroid drugs over 5 years with positive TRAb. Following extraction of RNA from PBMCs, that RNA was used to make the TCR library. The sequencing used peripheral blood mononuclear cells (PBMCs), collected when the disease was refractory, from a patient treated with antithyroid drugs. Every receptor here comes from a female donor with Graves disease.

This clonotype came up many times. The chain joins TRBV6-2 or TRBV6-3 to TRBJ1-1; D gene ambiguous. Germline-derived CDR1 and CDR2 are MNHEY and SVGEGT. V gave up 0 bases and J gave up 4 bases, with 6 bases separating them. The CDR3 loop spans 13 amino acids. This chain's CDR3 is CASSYSDRTEAFF. CDR3 bases: TGTGCCAGCAGTTACTCCGATCGCACTGAAGCTTTCTTT.

In the case of this clonotype: A read error is possible here, since a much larger clone lies one base away. V and J are TRBV29-1 and TRBJ1-2; D unresolved. Germline V gives CDR1 SQVTM, CDR2 ANQGSEA. This CDR3 comprises 11 residues. Trimming cost V 4 bases and J 5 bases, with 8 bases left between them. DNA for the CDR3: TGCAGCGTTGGGGCCGGTTATGGCTACACCTTC. This translates into CSVGAGYGYTF.

This sequence joins TRBV6-1 and TRBJ2-7; 9 bases are shared with TRBD2. V shed 7 bases, J shed 2 bases, and the junction held 18 bases outside the gene matches. Germline loops: CDR1 MNHNS, CDR2 SASEGT. The CDR3 totals 18 residues. CDR3 in amino acids: CASTEGWGGRAVPYEQYF. The CDR3 DNA sequence: TGTGCCAGCACCGAAGGATGGGGCGGGAGGGCGGTCCCCTACGAGCAGTACTTC.

This clonotype was found a few times. The DNA is left out, because the CDR3 cannot be placed on it with certainty; the CDR3 is given as TCRdb lists it. The chain links TRBV11-3 to TRBJ2-2; the table's D call, TRBD1, was not checked against the DNA. The CDR3 has 17 amino acids, counting both end residues. Germline V gene lookup returns CDR1 SGHNT and CDR2 YENEEA. The chain's CDR3 is CASSSRRAGAGGGELFF.

As regards this clonotype: The germline gene is not matched at one end of the junction; a read error may be the cause. J is TRBJ2-3 and V is TRBV5-6; 7 bases line up with TRBD1. This CDR3 spans 18 amino acids. The germline CDR1 and CDR2 sequences are SGHDT and YYEEEE. The CDR3 DNA follows: TGTGCCAGCAGTTTGGCCAGACAGACAGGGTCTAGCACAGATACGCAGTATTTT. Protein: CASSLARQTGSSTDTQYF.

In this sample, this clonotype turned up many times. This chain joins TRBV10-3 and TRBJ2-7; the D gene could be TRBD1 or TRBD2 (5 bases each). The V and J ends lost 9 bases and 1 base respectively, with 19 bases between them. CDR3 length: 15 amino acids. CDR1 is ENHRY, CDR2 SYGVKD, per germline. In DNA, the CDR3 is TGTGCCATTCGTGGGAGTGACAGTAATTCCTACGAGCAGTACTTC. Translating it yields CAIRGSDSNSYEQYF.

The chain has TRBV20-1 and TRBJ1-2; 7 bases are shared with TRBD1. V lost 6 bases, J lost 8 bases, and 15 bases stayed unmatched. The CDR3 covers 14 residues. Germline V lookup: CDR1 DFQATT, CDR2 SNEGSKA (reference sequence). Here the CDR3 DNA reads TGCAGTGCCAAACCCACTGACAGGGTTCGCGGCTACACCTTC. It encodes CSAKPTDRVRGYTF.

The gene calls are TRBV7-9 and TRBJ2-3; D call uncertain. This CDR3 contains 14 residues. CDR1 and CDR2 (germline): SEHNR, FQNEAQ (reference sequence). Deletions cut 4 bases from V and 2 bases from J, with 10 bases between. The CDR3 spells CASSSPPHTDTQYF. The CDR3, as DNA: TGTGCCAGCAGCTCTCCTCCTCACACAGATACGCAGTATTTT.

About this clonotype: A far larger clone lies a single base away; this is likely a read error. The rearrangement links TRBV11-2 to TRBJ2-7; D is possibly TRBD1 (6 bases). Germline values: CDR1 SGHAT, CDR2 FQNNGV. The CDR3 spans 13 residues. CDR3 in amino acids: CVSSSSQGAEQYF. The CDR3 region has the DNA TGTGTCAGCAGCTCGTCACAGGGAGCCGAGCAGTACTTC.

This clonotype was detected many times. The V call is TRBV6-1, the J call TRBJ1-2, with a possible D match to TRBD1 (5 bases). Germline V gives CDR1 MNHNS, CDR2 SASEGT. The CDR3 runs 13 residues. V was shortened by 4 bases and J by 5 bases, with 11 bases between the two germline ends. The CDR3 bases are TGTGCCAGCAGTGCCGGGGCACCATATGGCTACACCTTC. Encoded protein: CASSAGAPYGYTF.